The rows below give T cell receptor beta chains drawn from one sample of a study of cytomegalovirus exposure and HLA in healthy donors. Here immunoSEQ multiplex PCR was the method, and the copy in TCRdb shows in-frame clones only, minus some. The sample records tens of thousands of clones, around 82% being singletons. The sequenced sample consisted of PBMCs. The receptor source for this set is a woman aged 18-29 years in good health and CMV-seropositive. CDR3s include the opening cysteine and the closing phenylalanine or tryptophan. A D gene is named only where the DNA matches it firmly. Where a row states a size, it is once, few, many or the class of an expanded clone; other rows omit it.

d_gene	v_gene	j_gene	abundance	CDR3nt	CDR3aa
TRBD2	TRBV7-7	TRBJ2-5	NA	TGTGCCAGCAGCTTCGAACTAGCGGAAGAGACCCAGTACTTC	CASSFELAEETQYF
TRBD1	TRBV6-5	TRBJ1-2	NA	TGTGCCAGCAGTTCCGCTTCGGCGGACAGGGTGAATGGCTACACCTTC	CASSSASADRVNGYTF
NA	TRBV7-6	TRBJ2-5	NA	TGTGCCAGCAGCTTAAGGGGCCGGGAGACCCAGTACTTC	CASSLRGRETQYF
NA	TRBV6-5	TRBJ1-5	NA	TGTGCCAGAATCGGGCAGGGCGATGAGGTGGATTTT	CARIGQGDEVDF
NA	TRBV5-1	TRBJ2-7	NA	TGCGCCAGCAGCAATCTTCAGGCATCCTCCTACGAGCAGTACTTC	CASSNLQASSYEQYF
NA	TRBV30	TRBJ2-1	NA	TGTGCCTGGAGTGTACTTACCTACAATGAGCAGTTCTTC	CAWSVLTYNEQFF
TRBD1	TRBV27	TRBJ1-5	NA	TGTGCCAGCAGTCCAAGGACAGGGAATCCTCAGCCCCAGCATTTT	CASSPRTGNPQPQHF
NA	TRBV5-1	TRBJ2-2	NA	TGCGCCAGCAGCTTTAACGGGAACACCGGGGAGCTGTTTTTT	CASSFNGNTGELFF
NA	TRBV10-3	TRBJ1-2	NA	TGTGCCATCAGACAGGGCGGGTTCGACTTGGATGGCTACACCTTC	CAIRQGGFDLDGYTF
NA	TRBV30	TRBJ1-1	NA	TGTGCCTGGAGTGTACGGCAGGGTAGAATGGGAACTGAAGCTTTCTTT	CAWSVRQGRMGTEAFF
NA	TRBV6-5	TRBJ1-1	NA	TGTGCCAGCAGTTACTCGAGCCAGGGGCGCCGGGTAGCTTTCTTT	CASSYSSQGRRVAFF
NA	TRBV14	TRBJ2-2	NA	TGTGCCAGCAGCCCCAGGAGGGGGCCCGGGGAGCTGTTTTTT	CASSPRRGPGELFF
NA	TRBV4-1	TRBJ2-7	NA	TGCGCCAGCAGCCAGTCAGGGGTCTACGAGCAGTACTTC	CASSQSGVYEQYF
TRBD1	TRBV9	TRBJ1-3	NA	TGTGCCAGCAGCGTACAGGGGGCTTCTGGAAACACCATATATTTT	CASSVQGASGNTIYF
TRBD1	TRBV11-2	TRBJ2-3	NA	TGTGCCAGCAGCCGTAGATCCGGACAGGGGGGCACAGATACGCAGTATTTT	CASSRRSGQGGTDTQYF
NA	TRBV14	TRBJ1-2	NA	TGTGCCAGCAGCCAAGTTTATGGCGGCTCACCTTTTAACTATGGCTACACCTTC	CASSQVYGGSPFNYGYTF
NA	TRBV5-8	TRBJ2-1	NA	TGTGCCAGCAGCTTGGTCGGGTTAAGCTCCTACAATGAGCAGTTCTTC	CASSLVGLSSYNEQFF
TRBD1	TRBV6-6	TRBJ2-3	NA	TGTGCCAGCAGTTTGGACAGGGGGCCAGATACGCAGTATTTT	CASSLDRGPDTQYF
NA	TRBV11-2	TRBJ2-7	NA	TGTGCCAGCAGCTCGCGCAGGGGCTACGAGCAGTACTTC	CASSSRRGYEQYF
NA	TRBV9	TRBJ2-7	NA	TGTGCCAGCAGCGTTGAAGCAACTCCCCCCTACGAGCAGTACTTC	CASSVEATPPYEQYF
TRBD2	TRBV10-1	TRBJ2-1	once	TGCGCCAGCAGCGAGTCGATGGCTAGCGGATACAATGAGCAGTTCTTC	CASSESMASGYNEQFF
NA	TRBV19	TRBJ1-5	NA	TGTGCCAGTAGTATTTGGGGAGGTCAGCCCCAGCATTTT	CASSIWGGQPQHF
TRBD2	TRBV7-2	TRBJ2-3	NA	TGTGCCAGCAGCACCAGGACTAGCGGGGCTAGAGATACGCAGTATTTT	CASSTRTSGARDTQYF
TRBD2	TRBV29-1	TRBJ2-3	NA	TGCAGCTACCAACTAGCGGGGCCAGATACGCAGTATTTT	CSYQLAGPDTQYF
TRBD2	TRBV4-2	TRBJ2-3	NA	TGTGCCAGCAGCCAAACTCCGCGGGGGGGCAGCGCAGATACGCAGTATTTT	CASSQTPRGGSADTQYF
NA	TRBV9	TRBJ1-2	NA	TGTGCCAGCAGTCTCACAGGGTCCCCTGGGGGTGGCTACACCTTC	CASSLTGSPGGGYTF
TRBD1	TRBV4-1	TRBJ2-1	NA	TGCGCCAGCAGCCGGGACAGGGGGCAGGATGAGCAGTTCTTC	CASSRDRGQDEQFF
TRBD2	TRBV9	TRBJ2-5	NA	TGTGCCAGCAGCGTATCAGCGGGGGAAGAGACCCAGTACTTC	CASSVSAGEETQYF
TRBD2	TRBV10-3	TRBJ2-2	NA	TGTGCCATCAGTGAGTCAGCTAGCGGGGGTACTGGCGGGGAGCTGTTTTTT	CAISESASGGTGGELFF
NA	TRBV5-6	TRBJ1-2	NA	TGTGCCAGCAGCTTGTGGCCGGAGGGCTACACCTTC	CASSLWPEGYTF
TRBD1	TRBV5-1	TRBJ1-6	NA	TGCGCCAGCAGCTCCAATTTCCCGGACAGGGGGTTCCCCTTCTTAAGCTCCTATAATTCACCCCTCCACTTT	CASSSNFPDRGFPFLSSYNSPLHF
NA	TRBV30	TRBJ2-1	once	TGTGCCTGGAGTCTACTACCCCACGAGCAGTTCTTC	CAWSLLPHEQFF
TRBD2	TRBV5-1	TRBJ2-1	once	TGCGCCAGCAGCTTGGGGTTAGCGGGGGGGCCAGGTGGTCTCTACAATGAGCAGTTCTTC	CASSLGLAGGPGGLYNEQFF
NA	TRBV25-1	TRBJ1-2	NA	TGTGCCAGCAGGACATCGGCTAACTATGGCTACACCTTC	CASRTSANYGYTF
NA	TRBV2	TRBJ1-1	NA	TGTGCCAGCAGGTTCGAAGGGGCCCTTGAAGCTTTCTTT	CASRFEGALEAFF
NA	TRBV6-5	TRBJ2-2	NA	TGTGCCAGCAGCCTTTGGGGGGCGAACACCGGGGAGCTGTTTTTT	CASSLWGANTGELFF
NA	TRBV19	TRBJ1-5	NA	TGTGCCAGCATACAGGGATCCACCTATAGCAATCAGCCCCAGCATTTT	CASIQGSTYSNQPQHF
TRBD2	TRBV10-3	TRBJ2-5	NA	TGTGCCATCAGTCTCCTAGCGGGGGACCCGGTGTACTTC	CAISLLAGDPVYF
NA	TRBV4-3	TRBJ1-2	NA	TGCGCCAGCAGCCAAGAAGTGGGGGCACACTATGGCTACACCTTC	CASSQEVGAHYGYTF
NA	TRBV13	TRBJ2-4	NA	TGTGCCAGCAGCTTACAAACATTAGCGGACATTCAGTACTTC	CASSLQTLADIQYF
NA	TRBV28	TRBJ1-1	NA	TGTGCCAGCAGTCCCCTCGGGGGATGGACTGAAGCTTTCTTT	CASSPLGGWTEAFF
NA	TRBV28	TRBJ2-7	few	TGTGCCAGCAGTTTCCTACAGGGTTACGAGCAGTACTTC	CASSFLQGYEQYF
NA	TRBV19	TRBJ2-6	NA	TGTGCCAGTAGTTCGGTAAGCTCTGGGGCCAACGTCCTGACTTTC	CASSSVSSGANVLTF
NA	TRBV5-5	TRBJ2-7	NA	TGTGCCAGCAGCTTATTCTTTGGGTCAGGCCGCTCCTACGAGCAGTACTTC	CASSLFFGSGRSYEQYF
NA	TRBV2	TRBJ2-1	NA	TGTGCCAGCAGGGCGGGAAGCTCCTACAATGAGCAGTTCTTC	CASRAGSSYNEQFF
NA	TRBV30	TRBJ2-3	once	TGTGCCTGGAGTGTAGTTGAGAGTGATACGCAGTATTTT	CAWSVVESDTQYF
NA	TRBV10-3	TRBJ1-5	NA	TGTGCCATCAGTGAAGGCCAGGGCGGACAGCCCCAGCATTTT	CAISEGQGGQPQHF
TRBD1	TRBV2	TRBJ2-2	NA	TGTGCCAGCAGTGCGGGACAGGGGGCTACCGGGGAGCTGTTTTTT	CASSAGQGATGELFF
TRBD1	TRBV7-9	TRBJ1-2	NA	TGTGCCAGCAGGAAAACAGGGGGTGAGGGCTACACCTTC	CASRKTGGEGYTF
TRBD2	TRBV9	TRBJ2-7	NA	TGTGCCAGCAGCCCACGACCCGGGGGGGTGGGCTACGAGCAGTACTTC	CASSPRPGGVGYEQYF
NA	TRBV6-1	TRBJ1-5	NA	TGTGCCAGCAAGCCTCTCGGGTATAGCAATCAGCCCCAGCATTTT	CASKPLGYSNQPQHF
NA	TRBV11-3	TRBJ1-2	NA	TGTGCCAGCAGCTTGCTGCCGGGAAGGTATGGCTACACCTTC	CASSLLPGRYGYTF
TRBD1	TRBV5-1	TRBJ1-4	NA	TGCGCCAGCAGCTTGCCTGGACAGGGCGGAACTAATGAAAAACTGTTTTTT	CASSLPGQGGTNEKLFF
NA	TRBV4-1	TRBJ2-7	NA	TGCGCCAGCAGCCAGGGACAACTCTCCTACGAGCAGTACTTC	CASSQGQLSYEQYF
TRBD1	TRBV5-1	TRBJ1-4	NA	TGCGCCAGCAGCCCAACAGGGGGCATTGGTGAAAAACTGTTTTTT	CASSPTGGIGEKLFF
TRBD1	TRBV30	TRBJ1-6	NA	TGTGCCTGGAACAGGGGCGGGTGGGAACCCCTCCACTTT	CAWNRGGWEPLHF
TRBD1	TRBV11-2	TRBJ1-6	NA	TGTGCCAGCAGCCGCCGGGACAGGGCCGGGGAGGGATTTTCACCCCTCCACTTT	CASSRRDRAGEGFSPLHF
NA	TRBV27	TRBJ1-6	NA	TGTGCCAGCAGTCTCCGTTGGGCAGGGGCTTCACCCCTCCACTTT	CASSLRWAGASPLHF
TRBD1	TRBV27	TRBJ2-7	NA	TGTGCCAGCAGTACCCGACAGGGGGCTGGCGAGCAGTACTTC	CASSTRQGAGEQYF